One and the same sample provided the 20 T cell receptor beta chains below, sequenced in a study of T-cell memory formation after mild COVID-19. TCRdb reprocessed the 5' RACE reads via MiXCR and lists one record per CDR3 protein. The table lists fewer than 550,000 distinct CDR3 sequences, around 20% of them singletons. The specimen was PBMCs or a T cell subset sorted from them (not recorded which). The receptors here all came from an adult woman who had mild COVID-19 (a few samples of this study predate the infection). Cell type and time point are not known.

V is TRBV5-1 and J is TRBJ1-1; D unclear. Germline loops: CDR1 SGHRS, CDR2 YFSETQ. The CDR3 sequence is 15 residues long. V was clipped by 0 bases and J by 1 base, with 10 bases between them. The CDR3 bases are TGCGCCAGCAGCTTGGGGGTGACGGAGAACACTGAAGCTTTCTTT. This gives the protein CASSLGVTENTEAFF.

V and J are TRBV7-9 and TRBJ2-3; 9 bases are shared with TRBD2. The CDR3 sequence is 15 residues long. Germline CDR1 is SEHNR and CDR2 is FQNEAQ (reference sequence). Trimming took 7 bases from V and 5 from J; bases not matched to a gene: 10. The chain's CDR3 is CASTQGAGGVDTQYF. As DNA, the CDR3 is TGTGCCAGCACCCAGGGAGCGGGAGGAGTAGATACGCAGTATTTT.

This chain links TRBV20-1 with TRBJ2-7; 7 bases agree with TRBD2. CDR1 is DFQATT, CDR2 SNEGSKA, per germline (reference sequence). J gave up 3 bases and V 3 bases, and 8 bases lay outside the gene matches. The CDR3 sequence is 14 residues long. CDR3 sequence (DNA): TGCAGTGCTAGCCCGAGCGGGACGTACTACGAGCAGTACTTC. It encodes CSASPSGTYYEQYF.

The chain combines TRBV4-3 with TRBJ2-3; 9 bases are a match to TRBD2. CDR3 length: 17 amino acids. The germline CDR1 and CDR2 sequences are LGHNA and YSLEER. After removal of 1 base from V and 2 bases from J, the junction contained 7 bases not matched to a gene. CDR3 sequence: CASSQGPSGALTDTQYF. CDR3 nucleotide sequence: TGCGCCAGCAGCCAAGGACCTAGCGGGGCCCTCACAGATACGCAGTATTTT.

This rearrangement joins TRBV3-1 to TRBJ2-5; TRBD2 is a possible D gene (6 bases). CDR3 length: 15 residues. The V gene's germline CDR1 is LGHDT and CDR2 YNNKEL (reference sequence). The V end lost 0 bases, the J end lost 6 bases, and 14 bases lay between the germline ends. The CDR3 region is CASSQEGAGRKTQYF. For the CDR3, the DNA is TGTGCCAGCAGCCAAGAGGGTGCAGGGAGGAAGACCCAGTACTTC.

V gene TRBV19 combines with J gene TRBJ2-3; D perhaps matches TRBD1 (6 bases). In germline, CDR1 is LNHDA, CDR2 SQIVND (reference sequence). This CDR3 has 18 residues. V was clipped by 5 bases and J by 3 bases, with 24 bases between them. In DNA form, the CDR3 reads TGTGCCAGTAGTCCCCGTGATGAGGGGGTACGAGGAACAGATACGCAGTATTTT. Its protein is CASSPRDEGVRGTDTQYF.

The chain recombines TRBV9 with TRBJ2-3; a possible D gene is TRBD1 (6 bases). This CDR3 region has 16 residues. Germline V gene sequence: CDR1 SGDLS, CDR2 YYNGEE. Trimming took 3 bases from V and 2 from J, leaving 16 bases between them. CDR3 region: CASSAEDRPYTDTQYF. The CDR3 nucleotides are TGTGCCAGCAGCGCAGAAGACAGGCCGTACACAGATACGCAGTATTTT.

In its sample, this clonotype was seen many times. The chain employs TRBV12-3 or TRBV12-4 and TRBJ2-1; D gene unclear. The CDR3 length is 11 residues. V lost 2 bases, J lost 9 bases, and 5 bases lay in between. The CDR3: CASSLYGEQFF. The CDR3, as DNA: TGTGCCAGCAGTTTATATGGTGAGCAGTTCTTC.

This clonotype was observed a handful of times. The V call is TRBV7-6, the J call TRBJ2-3; D not certain. CDR1 and CDR2 from the germline V gene are SGHVS and FNYEAQ. The CDR3 runs to 14 residues. Trimming cost V 3 bases and J 6 bases, with 13 bases left between them. CDR3 sequence: CASSFGAASDTQYF. The CDR3 DNA sequence: TGTGCCAGCAGCTTCGGCGCTGCCTCCGATACGCAGTATTTT.

The CDR3 spells CASSYLSRELAEAFF. In DNA, the CDR3 is TGTGCCAGCAGCTATCTTAGCCGAGAGTTGGCTGAAGCTTTCTTT. The rearrangement links TRBV7-9 to TRBJ1-1; D is unclear. The CDR3 has 15 amino acids. The germline V gene has CDR1 SEHNR and CDR2 FQNEAQ (reference sequence). V lost 4 bases to trimming and J lost 6 bases, with 18 bases between them.

In its sample, this clonotype was seen a few times. The V and J genes are TRBV4-2 and TRBJ2-3; D unclear. Germline values: CDR1 LGHNA, CDR2 YNFKEQ. V shed 2 bases and J shed 2 bases, with 11 bases lying between them. The CDR3 consists of 15 residues. CDR3 loop: CASSQRASVTDTQYF. DNA of the CDR3: TGTGCCAGCAGCCAAAGGGCCTCAGTCACAGATACGCAGTATTTT.

In its sample, this clonotype was seen once. J is TRBJ1-2 and V is TRBV3-1, with D maybe TRBD1 (5 bases). The CDR3 sequence is 15 residues long. Germline-derived CDR1 and CDR2 are LGHDT and YNNKEL (reference sequence). The V and J ends lost 0 bases and 4 bases respectively, with 12 bases between them. CDR3 nucleotide sequence: TGTGCCAGCAGCCAAGATGTCAGGGCTGGCTATGGCTACACCTTC. Its translation is CASSQDVRAGYGYTF.

The sample holds a few counts of this clonotype. This chain connects TRBV15 to TRBJ2-1, with 8 positions matching TRBD2. The CDR3 consists of 12 residues. CDR1 and CDR2 (germline): LNHNV, YYDKDF (reference sequence). Trimming cost V 8 bases and J 7 bases; bases outside gene matches: 4. CDR3 sequence (DNA): TGTGCCACCGGGACTAGATGGAATGAGCAGTTCTTC. It specifies CATGTRWNEQFF.

V gene TRBV24-1 combines with J gene TRBJ2-2, with D unresolved. The germline gives CDR1 KGHDR, CDR2 SFDVKD. The germline V and J ends were trimmed by 6 bases and 5 bases, with 12 bases remaining between them. This CDR3 region has 14 residues. The CDR3 loop is CATSPDRPTGELFF. CDR3 DNA: TGTGCCACCAGTCCGGACCGTCCAACCGGGGAGCTGTTTTTT.

V gene TRBV12-3 or TRBV12-4 combines with J gene TRBJ2-7; TRBD1 aligns across 8 bases. The CDR3 sequence is 14 residues long. The trim removed 1 base at V and 6 bases at J, leaving 5 bases unmatched. CDR3 amino acids: CASSLGTGRGEQYF. The DNA for the CDR3 is TGTGCCAGCAGTTTAGGGACAGGGCGCGGCGAGCAGTACTTC.

The V call is TRBV20-1, the J call TRBJ2-3; the match to TRBD2 covers 7 bases. This CDR3 is 13 amino acids long. Germline lookup yields CDR1 DFQATT and CDR2 SNEGSKA (reference sequence). Trimming at V came to 4 bases and at J to 2 bases, leaving 3 bases not matched to a gene. CDR3 nucleotides: TGCAGTGCTACGGGACTAACCACAGATACGCAGTATTTT. This codes for CSATGLTTDTQYF.

The chain employs TRBV14 and TRBJ2-5, with 10 bases aligning to TRBD1. V lost 1 base and J lost 5; bases outside the gene matches: 4. The CDR3 runs to 15 residues. CDR1 is SGHDN, CDR2 FVKESK, per germline. CDR3 protein: CASSQGQGARETQYF. CDR3 DNA sequence: TGTGCCAGCAGCCAAGGACAGGGGGCTCGGGAGACCCAGTACTTC.

This clonotype was recorded a few times. The rearrangement links TRBV20-1 to TRBJ1-5, with no clear D. Germline V gives CDR1 DFQATT, CDR2 SNEGSKA (reference sequence). V was clipped by 3 bases and J by 3 bases, with 18 bases between them. CDR3 length: 16 amino acids. CDR3: CSASLLSGEDNQPQHF. CDR3 DNA sequence: TGCAGTGCTAGTCTTCTGTCAGGAGAGGACAATCAGCCCCAGCATTTT.

The chain carries TRBV28 and TRBJ2-7, with D tentatively TRBD2 (7 bases). The germline gives CDR1 MDHEN, CDR2 SYDVKM. Trimming took off 8 bases at V and 5 bases at J, with 19 bases between the two ends. This CDR3 contains 14 residues. The CDR3 region has the DNA TGTGCCAGCTCCCCTGGGGGGGGCACCCACGAGCAGTACTTC. Translated: CASSPGGGTHEQYF. The complete variable domain, with remaining parts taken from reference TRBV28 and TRBJ2-7, reads DVKVTQSSRYLVKRTGEKVFLECVQDMDHENMFWYRQDPGLGLRLIYFSYDVKMKEKGDIPEGYSVSREKKERFSLILESASTNQTSMYLCASSPGGGTHEQYFGPGTRLTVT.

This clonotype turned up a few times. The chain carries TRBV5-1 and TRBJ2-2; D may be TRBD1 (6 bases). Between the trimmed V and J ends, which lost 5 bases and 5 bases, there was a span of 10 bases. CDR3 length equals 13 residues. Germline lookup yields CDR1 SGHRS and CDR2 YFSETQ. Here the CDR3 reads CASRSQGTGELFF. CDR3 bases: TGCGCCAGCAGATCTCAGGGGACCGGGGAGCTGTTTTTT.